This T cell receptor (beta chain) was found in a study of T cells after yellow fever vaccination. About the study: Preparation used SMART-Seq v4 Ultra Low Input for the low-cell-number fractions. Study-wide results and caveats: Weaker, the secondary response peaked sooner, at day 5 versus 15. Booster samples showed a return of most primary-vaccination clones (about 97% CD4, about 85% CD8).

This clonotype was seen repeatedly, ten times or more. Its antigen is currently unknown. The CDR3 totals 13 residues. The ends lost 4 bases at V and 5 bases at J; junction bases unmatched: 4. The V gene's germline CDR1 is KGHSH and CDR2 LQKENI. MiXCR, applied by TCRdb to the 5' RACE reads, yields one record per CDR3 protein. The sample lists 70,000 or so distinct CDR3 sequences; 4.5% to 7.5% were seen once. This TCR was recovered from a man between 18 and 29 years old who received the YFV17D yellow fever vaccine. Sequencing used CD4+ T cells sorted from PBMCs, obtained around 15 days after the first yellow fever vaccination. V is TRBV18 and J is TRBJ2-5, with 7 bases lining up with TRBD2. Here the CDR3 DNA reads TGTGCCAGCTCACAGAGTAGCGGGGAGACCCAGTACTTC. Translated: CASSQSSGETQYF.